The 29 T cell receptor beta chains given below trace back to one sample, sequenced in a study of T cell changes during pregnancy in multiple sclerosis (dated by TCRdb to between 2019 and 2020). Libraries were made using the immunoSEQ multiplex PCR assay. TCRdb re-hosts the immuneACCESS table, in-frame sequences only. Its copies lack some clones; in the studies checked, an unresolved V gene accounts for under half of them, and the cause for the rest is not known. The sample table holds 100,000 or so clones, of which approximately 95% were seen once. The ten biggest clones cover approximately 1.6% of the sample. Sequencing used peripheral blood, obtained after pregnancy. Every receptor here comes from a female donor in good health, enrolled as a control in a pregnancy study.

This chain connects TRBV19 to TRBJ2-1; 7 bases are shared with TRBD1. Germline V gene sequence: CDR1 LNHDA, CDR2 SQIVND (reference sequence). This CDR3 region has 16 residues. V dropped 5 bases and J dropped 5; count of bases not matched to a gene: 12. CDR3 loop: CASSQGPGQNNNEQFF. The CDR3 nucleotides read TGTGCCAGTAGTCAAGGCCCGGGACAGAATAACAATGAGCAGTTCTTC.

CDR3 sequence: CASSQSLNTEAFF. Here the CDR3 DNA reads TGTGCCAGCAGTCAAAGCCTGAACACTGAAGCTTTCTTT. The chain uses TRBV28 and TRBJ1-1; D unclear. V was shortened by 5 bases and J by 0 bases, with 7 bases between the two germline ends. The CDR3 sequence is 13 residues long. CDR1 MDHEN and CDR2 SYDVKM come from the germline V gene.

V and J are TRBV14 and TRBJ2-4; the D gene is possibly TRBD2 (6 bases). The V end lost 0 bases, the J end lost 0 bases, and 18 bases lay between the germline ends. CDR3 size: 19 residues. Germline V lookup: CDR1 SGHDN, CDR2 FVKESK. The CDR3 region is CASSQDELAEHEAKNIQYF. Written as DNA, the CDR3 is TGTGCCAGCAGCCAAGATGAACTAGCCGAACACGAAGCCAAAAACATTCAGTACTTC. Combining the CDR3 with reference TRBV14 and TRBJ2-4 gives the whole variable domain EAGVTQFPSHSVIEKGQTVTLRCDPISGHDNLYWYRRVMGKEIKFLLHFVKESKQDESGMPNNRFLAERTGGTYSTLKVQPAELEDSGVYFCASSQDELAEHEAKNIQYFGAGTRLSVL.

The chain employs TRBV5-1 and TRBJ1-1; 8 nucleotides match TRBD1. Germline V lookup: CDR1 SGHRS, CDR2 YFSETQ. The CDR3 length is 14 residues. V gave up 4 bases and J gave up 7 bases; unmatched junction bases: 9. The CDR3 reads CASSLRTGIGEAFF. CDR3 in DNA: TGCGCCAGCAGCCTCAGGACAGGGATCGGTGAAGCTTTCTTT.

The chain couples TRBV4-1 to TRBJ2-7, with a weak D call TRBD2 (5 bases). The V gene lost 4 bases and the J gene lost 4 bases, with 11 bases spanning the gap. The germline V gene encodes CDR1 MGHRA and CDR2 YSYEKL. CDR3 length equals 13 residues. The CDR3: CASSPLDEYEQYF. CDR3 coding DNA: TGCGCCAGCAGCCCACTAGACGAATACGAGCAGTACTTC.

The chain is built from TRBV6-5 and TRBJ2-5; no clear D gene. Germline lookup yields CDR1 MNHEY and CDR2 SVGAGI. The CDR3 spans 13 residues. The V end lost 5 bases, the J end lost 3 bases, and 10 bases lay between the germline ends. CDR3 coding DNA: TGTGCCAGCAGTCTGAGACGGGAAGAGACCCAGTACTTC. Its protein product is CASSLRREETQYF.

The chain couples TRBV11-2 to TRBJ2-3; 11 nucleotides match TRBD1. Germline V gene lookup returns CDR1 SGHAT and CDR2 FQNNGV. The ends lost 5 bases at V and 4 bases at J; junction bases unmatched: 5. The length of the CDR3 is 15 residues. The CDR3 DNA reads TGTGCCAGCAGCATAGGGACAGGGGGTTCAGATACGCAGTATTTT. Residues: CASSIGTGGSDTQYF.

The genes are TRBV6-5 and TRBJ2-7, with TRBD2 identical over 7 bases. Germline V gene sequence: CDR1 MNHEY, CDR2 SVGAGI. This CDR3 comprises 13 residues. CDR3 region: CASRRAGAYEQYF. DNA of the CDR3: TGTGCGAGCCGAAGGGCGGGGGCCTACGAGCAGTACTTC.

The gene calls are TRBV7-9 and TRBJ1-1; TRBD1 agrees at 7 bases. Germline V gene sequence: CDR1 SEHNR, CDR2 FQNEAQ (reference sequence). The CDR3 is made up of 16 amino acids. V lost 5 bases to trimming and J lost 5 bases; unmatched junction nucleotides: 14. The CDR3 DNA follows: TGTGCCAGCAGCCATACGAAGACAGGGTTGGGGACTGAAGCTTTCTTT. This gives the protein CASSHTKTGLGTEAFF.

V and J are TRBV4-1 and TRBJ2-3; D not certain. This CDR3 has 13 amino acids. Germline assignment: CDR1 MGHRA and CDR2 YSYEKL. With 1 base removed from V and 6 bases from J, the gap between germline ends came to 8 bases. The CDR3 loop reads CASSQVPRDTQYF. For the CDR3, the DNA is TGCGCCAGCAGCCAAGTCCCCCGGGATACGCAGTATTTT.

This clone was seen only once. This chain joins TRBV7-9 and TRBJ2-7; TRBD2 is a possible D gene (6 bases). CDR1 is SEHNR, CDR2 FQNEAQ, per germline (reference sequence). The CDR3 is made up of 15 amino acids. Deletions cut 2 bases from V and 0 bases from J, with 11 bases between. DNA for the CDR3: TGTGCCAGCAGCTTATCACGACTAGACTCCTACGAGCAGTACTTC. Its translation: CASSLSRLDSYEQYF.

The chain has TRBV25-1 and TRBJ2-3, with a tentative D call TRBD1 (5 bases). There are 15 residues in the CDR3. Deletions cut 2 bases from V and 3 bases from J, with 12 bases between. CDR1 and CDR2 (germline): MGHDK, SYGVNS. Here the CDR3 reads CASSEPSRGTDTQYF. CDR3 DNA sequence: TGTGCCAGCAGTGAACCCAGTAGGGGAACAGATACGCAGTATTTT.

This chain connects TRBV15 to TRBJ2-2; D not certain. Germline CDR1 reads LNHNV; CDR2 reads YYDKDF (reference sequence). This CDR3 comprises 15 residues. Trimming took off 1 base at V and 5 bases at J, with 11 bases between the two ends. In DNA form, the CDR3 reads TGTGCCACCAGCAGAGCCTTGAGTGGTACCGGGGAGCTGTTTTTT. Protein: CATSRALSGTGELFF.

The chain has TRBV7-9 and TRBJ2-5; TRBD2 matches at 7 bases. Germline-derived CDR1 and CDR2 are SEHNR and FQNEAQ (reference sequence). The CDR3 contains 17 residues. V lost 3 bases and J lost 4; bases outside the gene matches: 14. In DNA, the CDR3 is TGTGCCAGCAGCTTTCCCCGAAGCGGGAAGGGCGGAGAGACCCAGTACTTC. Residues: CASSFPRSGKGGETQYF.

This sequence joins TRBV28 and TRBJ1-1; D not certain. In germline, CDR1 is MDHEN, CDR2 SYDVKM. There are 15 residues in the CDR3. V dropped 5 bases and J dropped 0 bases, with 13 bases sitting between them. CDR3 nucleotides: TGTGCCAGCAGTCCCTCGATGGAGGTGAACACTGAAGCTTTCTTT. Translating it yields CASSPSMEVNTEAFF.

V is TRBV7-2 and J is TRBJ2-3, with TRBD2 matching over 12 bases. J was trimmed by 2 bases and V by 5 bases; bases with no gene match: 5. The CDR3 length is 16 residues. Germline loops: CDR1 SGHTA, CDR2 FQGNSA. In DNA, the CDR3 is TGTGCCAGCAGCGTGACTAGCGGGAGCCTCACAGATACGCAGTATTTT. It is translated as CASSVTSGSLTDTQYF.

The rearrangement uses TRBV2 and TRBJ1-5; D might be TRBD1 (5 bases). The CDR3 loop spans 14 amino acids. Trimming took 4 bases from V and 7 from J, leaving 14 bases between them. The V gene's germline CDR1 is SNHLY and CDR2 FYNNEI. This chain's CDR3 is CASSGSREGQPQHF. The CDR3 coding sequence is TGTGCCAGCAGTGGAAGCAGGGAGGGCCAGCCCCAGCATTTT.

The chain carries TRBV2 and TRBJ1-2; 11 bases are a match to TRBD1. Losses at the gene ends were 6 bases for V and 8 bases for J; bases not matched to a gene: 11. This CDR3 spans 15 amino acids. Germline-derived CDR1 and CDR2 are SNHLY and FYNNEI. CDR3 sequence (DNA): TGTGCCAGCAGACCTAGCGGGACAGGGGGGCTGGGCTACACCTTC. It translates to CASRPSGTGGLGYTF.

The CDR3 DNA sequence: TGTGCCAGCACGGTGGGTGGACAGCAAAACATTCAGTACTTC. Its translation is CASTVGGQQNIQYF. The J gene is TRBJ2-4, the V gene TRBV6-1, with D tentatively TRBD1 (6 bases). The CDR3 extends over 14 amino acids. Germline V gives CDR1 MNHNS, CDR2 SASEGT. With 7 bases removed from V and 5 bases from J, the gap between germline ends came to 15 bases.

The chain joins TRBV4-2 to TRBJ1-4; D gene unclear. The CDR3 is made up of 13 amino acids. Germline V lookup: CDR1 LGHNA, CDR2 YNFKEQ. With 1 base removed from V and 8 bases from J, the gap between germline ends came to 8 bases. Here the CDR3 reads CASSQGGEEKLFF. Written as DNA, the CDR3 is TGTGCCAGCAGCCAAGGGGGAGAGGAAAAACTGTTTTTT.

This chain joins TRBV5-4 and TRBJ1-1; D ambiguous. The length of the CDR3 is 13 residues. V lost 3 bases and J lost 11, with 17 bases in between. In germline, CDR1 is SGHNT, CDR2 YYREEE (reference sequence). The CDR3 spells CASSSKIQEGAFF. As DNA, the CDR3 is TGTGCCAGCAGCTCTAAAATTCAGGAAGGCGCTTTCTTT. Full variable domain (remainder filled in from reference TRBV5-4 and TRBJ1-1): ETGVTQSPTHLIKTRGQQVTLRCSSQSGHNTVSWYQQALGQGPQFIFQYYREEENGRGNFPPRFSGLQFPNYSSELNVNALELDDSALYLCASSSKIQEGAFFGQGTRLTVV.

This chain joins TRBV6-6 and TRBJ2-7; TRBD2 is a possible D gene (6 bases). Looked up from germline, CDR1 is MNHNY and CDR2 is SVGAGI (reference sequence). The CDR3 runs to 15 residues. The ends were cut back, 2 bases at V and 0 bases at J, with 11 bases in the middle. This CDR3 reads CASSYTGGSSYEQYF. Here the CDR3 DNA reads TGTGCCAGCAGTTACACAGGAGGGAGCTCCTACGAGCAGTACTTC.

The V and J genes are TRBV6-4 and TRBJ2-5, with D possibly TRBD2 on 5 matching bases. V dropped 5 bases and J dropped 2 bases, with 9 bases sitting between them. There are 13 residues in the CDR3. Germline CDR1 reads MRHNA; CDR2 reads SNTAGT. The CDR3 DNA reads TGTGCCAGCAGTCGGACTTTGCAAGAGACCCAGTACTTC. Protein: CASSRTLQETQYF.

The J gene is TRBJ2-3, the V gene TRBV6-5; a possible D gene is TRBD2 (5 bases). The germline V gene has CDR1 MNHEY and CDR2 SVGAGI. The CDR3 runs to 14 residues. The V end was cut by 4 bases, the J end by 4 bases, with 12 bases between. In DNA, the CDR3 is TGTGCCAGCAGTTTGAGGGCCGGGGCAGATACGCAGTATTTT. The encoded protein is CASSLRAGADTQYF.

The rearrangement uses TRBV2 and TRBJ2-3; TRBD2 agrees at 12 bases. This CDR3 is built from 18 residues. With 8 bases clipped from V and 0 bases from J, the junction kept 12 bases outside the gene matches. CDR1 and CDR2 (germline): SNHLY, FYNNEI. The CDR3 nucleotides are TGTGCCAGCCATCCGGGGCCTACTAGCGGGGGGAGCACAGATACGCAGTATTTT. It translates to CASHPGPTSGGSTDTQYF.

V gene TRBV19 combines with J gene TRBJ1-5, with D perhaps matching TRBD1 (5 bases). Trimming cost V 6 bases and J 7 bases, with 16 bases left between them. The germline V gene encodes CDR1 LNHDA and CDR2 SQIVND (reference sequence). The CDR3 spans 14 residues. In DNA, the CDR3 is TGTGCCAGTAGCCAGGTAGGTTGGGGCCAGCCCCAGCATTTT. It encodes CASSQVGWGQPQHF.

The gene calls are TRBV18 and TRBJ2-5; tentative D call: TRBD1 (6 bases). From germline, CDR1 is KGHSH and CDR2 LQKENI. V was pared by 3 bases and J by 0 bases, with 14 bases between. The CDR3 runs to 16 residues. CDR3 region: CASSPKLRTDQETQYF. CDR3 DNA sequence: TGTGCCAGCTCACCTAAGTTACGGACAGACCAAGAGACCCAGTACTTC.

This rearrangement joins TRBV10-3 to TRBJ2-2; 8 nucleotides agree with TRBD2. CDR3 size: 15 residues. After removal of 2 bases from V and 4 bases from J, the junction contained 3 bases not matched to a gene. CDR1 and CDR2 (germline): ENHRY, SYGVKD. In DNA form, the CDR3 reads TGTGCCATCAGTGAGACTAGCGGCCGCACCGGGGAGCTGTTTTTT. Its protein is CAISETSGRTGELFF.

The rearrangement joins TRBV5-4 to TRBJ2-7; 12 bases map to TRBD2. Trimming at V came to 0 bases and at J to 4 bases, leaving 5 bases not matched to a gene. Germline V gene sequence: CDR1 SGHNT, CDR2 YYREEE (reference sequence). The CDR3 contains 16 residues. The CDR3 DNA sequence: TGTGCCAGCAGCTTGGGGCTTGGGACTAGCGGGTACGAGCAGTACTTC. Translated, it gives CASSLGLGTSGYEQYF.